The 17 T cell receptor beta chains presented below share a single source sample, sequenced in a study of shared clonotypes between healthy human individuals. The repertoire was sequenced with immunoSEQ multiplex PCR; TCRdb's copy has only in-frame clones and lacks some. Of approximately 2.5 million clones in the sample, 85% to 95% were seen once. Sequencing was carried out using naive CD4+ T cells sorted from blood. Specified subset: CD45RA+ positively selected. The receptor set was obtained from a man younger than 35 in good health.

This chain joins TRBV19 and TRBJ2-1, with 10 positions matching TRBD2. This CDR3 has 15 amino acids. J gave up 6 bases and V 5 bases, and 7 bases lay outside the gene matches. Germline CDR1 LNHDA, CDR2 SQIVND (reference sequence). CDR3 in DNA: TGTGCCAGTAGTCGGGGGTCTAGCGGGAGCAATGAGCAGTTCTTC. Translated, it gives CASSRGSSGSNEQFF.

The chain combines TRBV7-9 with TRBJ1-1, with TRBD1 as a possible D gene (6 bases). V lost 0 bases to trimming and J lost 3 bases, with 14 bases between them. Germline assignment: CDR1 SEHNR and CDR2 FQNEAQ (reference sequence). CDR3 length: 16 residues. The CDR3 sequence: CASSLAVGGIDTEAFF. The CDR3 DNA reads as TGTGCCAGCAGCTTAGCAGTAGGGGGTATAGACACTGAAGCTTTCTTT.

V gene TRBV4-3 combines with J gene TRBJ1-2; the match to TRBD1 covers 7 bases. There are 17 residues in the CDR3. J was trimmed by 0 bases and V by 1 base; bases with no gene match: 8. The V gene's germline CDR1 is LGHNA and CDR2 YSLEER. CDR3 loop: CASSQALDRFANYGYTF. The DNA of the CDR3 is TGCGCCAGCAGCCAAGCCCTGGACAGGTTCGCTAACTATGGCTACACCTTC.

V gene TRBV4-3 combines with J gene TRBJ2-3, with D hard to call. The germline CDR1 and CDR2 sequences are LGHNA and YSLEER. The CDR3 has 14 residues. V was cut by 2 bases and J by 4 bases, with 10 bases left in between. CDR3: CASSQIRPADTQYF. CDR3 bases: TGCGCCAGCAGCCAAATTAGGCCTGCAGATACGCAGTATTTT.

The chain uses TRBV5-1 and TRBJ2-3; D gene uncertain. CDR1 and CDR2 from the germline V gene are SGHRS and YFSETQ. This CDR3 contains 17 residues. V lost 3 bases, J lost 3 bases, and 20 bases lay in between. The CDR3 protein is CASSSGPMSLGTDTQYF. The CDR3 DNA reads as TGCGCCAGCAGCTCCGGACCCATGAGTCTGGGAACAGATACGCAGTATTTT.

The chain is built from TRBV30 and TRBJ2-2, with D uncertain. CDR1 and CDR2 (germline): GTSNPN, SVGIG (reference sequence). V was shortened by 7 bases and J by 3 bases, with 9 bases between the two germline ends. The CDR3 spans 12 residues. The CDR3 loop is CAYPSYTGELFF. CDR3 bases: TGTGCCTATCCCTCTTACACCGGGGAGCTGTTTTTT.

The V and J genes are TRBV4-3 and TRBJ2-3; no clear D. Germline values: CDR1 LGHNA, CDR2 YSLEER. The CDR3 covers 13 residues. V gave up 0 bases and J gave up 2 bases, with 3 bases separating them. CDR3 nucleotide sequence: TGCGCCAGCAGCCAAGAAAACACAGATACGCAGTATTTT. Translation gives CASSQENTDTQYF.

The chain joins TRBV11-2 to TRBJ1-6; 7 bases fit TRBD1. This CDR3 comprises 18 residues. CDR1 and CDR2 (germline): SGHAT, FQNNGV. Germline trimming cut 6 bases from V and 1 base from J; bases unmatched to any gene: 12. The CDR3 nucleotides read TGTGCCAGCAGTCCCTCATCAGGGGGATGGTCCTATAATTCACCCCTCCACTTT. Translating gives CASSPSSGGWSYNSPLHF. The whole variable domain, remainder taken from reference TRBV11-2 and TRBJ1-6, is EAGVAQSPRYKIIEKRQSVAFWCNPISGHATLYWYQQILGQGPKLLIQFQNNGVVDDSQLPKDRFSAERLKGVDSTLKIQPAKLEDSAVYLCASSPSSGGWSYNSPLHFGNGTRLTVT.

The CDR3 DNA reads TGTGCCAGCACCCGGGACAGGGGGAGCGGGGAGCTGTTTTTT. Its translation is CASTRDRGSGELFF. The J gene is TRBJ2-2, the V gene TRBV2, with 11 bases that match TRBD1. From germline, CDR1 is SNHLY and CDR2 FYNNEI. This CDR3 is built from 14 residues. V shed 7 bases and J 7 bases; nucleotides not matched to a gene: 5.

This chain connects TRBV6-1 to TRBJ1-6; 9 bases fit TRBD1. Losses at the gene ends were 0 bases for V and 6 bases for J; bases not matched to a gene: 6. The V gene's germline CDR1 is MNHNS and CDR2 SASEGT. The CDR3 has 17 amino acids. The CDR3 DNA reads TGTGCCAGCAGTGAAGCGCTCGGGACAGGGAGTAATTCACCCCTCCACTTT. It specifies CASSEALGTGSNSPLHF.

The rearrangement uses TRBV7-9 and TRBJ2-7, with 8 bases aligning to TRBD2. The CDR3 is 16 amino acids. Trimming at V came to 0 bases and at J to 6 bases, leaving 10 bases not matched to a gene. Per the germline V gene, CDR1 is SEHNR and CDR2 is FQNEAQ (reference sequence). The CDR3 DNA follows: TGTGCCAGCAGCTTAGCGGTGAAGGGACTAGTAGGCGAGCAGTACTTC. Protein product: CASSLAVKGLVGEQYF.

This clone is a singleton in its sample. This rearrangement joins TRBV19 to TRBJ2-5; perhaps TRBD1 as D (6 bases). V lost 4 bases and J lost 5, with 14 bases in between. Germline loops: CDR1 LNHDA, CDR2 SQIVND (reference sequence). The CDR3 is 14 amino acids. DNA of the CDR3: TGTGCCAGTAGTACTCCAGGGGATGCGGAGACCCAGTACTTC. This encodes CASSTPGDAETQYF.

This chain links TRBV25-1 with TRBJ2-1; unclear D gene. Germline CDR1 is MGHDK and CDR2 is SYGVNS. The CDR3 consists of 13 residues. V lost 8 bases to trimming and J lost 5 bases, with 13 bases between them. The CDR3 loop reads CASWGGRNNEQFF. The DNA for the CDR3 is TGTGCCAGCTGGGGTGGCAGAAACAATGAGCAGTTCTTC.

The V and J genes are TRBV13 and TRBJ1-4, with TRBD1 matching over 8 bases. CDR1 is PRHDT, CDR2 FYEKMQ, per germline (reference sequence). There are 15 residues in the CDR3. After removal of 5 bases from V and 8 bases from J, the junction contained 10 bases not matched to a gene. CDR3: CASSRTGGIAEKLFF. The CDR3 coding sequence is TGTGCCAGCAGCCGAACAGGGGGTATCGCGGAAAAACTGTTTTTT.

J is TRBJ2-5 and V is TRBV7-3, with unresolved D. V shed 5 bases and J shed 2 bases, with 9 bases lying between them. This CDR3 is 13 amino acids long. Germline-derived CDR1 and CDR2 are SGHTA and FQGTGA. CDR3 region: CASSLVGQETQYF. The CDR3 region has the DNA TGTGCCAGCAGCCTCGTAGGACAAGAGACCCAGTACTTC.

The chain employs TRBV9 and TRBJ2-5, with D tentatively TRBD1 or TRBD2 (5 bases each). V was trimmed by 3 bases and J by 6 bases, leaving 18 bases between them. Germline V gene sequence: CDR1 SGDLS, CDR2 YYNGEE. The CDR3 is made up of 15 amino acids. The CDR3 DNA reads as TGTGCCAGCAGCGACGGGACGGACCATAAGAAGACCCAGTACTTC. Protein: CASSDGTDHKKTQYF.

This sequence joins TRBV19 and TRBJ1-3; D is possibly TRBD1 (6 bases). CDR3 length: 14 amino acids. V was trimmed by 6 bases and J by 3 bases, leaving 12 bases between them. Germline lookup yields CDR1 LNHDA and CDR2 SQIVND (reference sequence). CDR3 DNA sequence: TGTGCCAGTAGCCAAGGGGGGTATGGAAACACCATATATTTT. This translates into CASSQGGYGNTIYF.